A single sample is the source of the 3 T cell receptor beta chains below, sequenced in a study of T cell responses to AZD1222 COVID-19 vaccine. Sequencing was performed with immunoSEQ multiplex PCR; in TCRdb, only in-frame clones are kept and a portion is missing. The sample includes about 150,000 clones, approximately 90% seen only once; the top ten take approximately 1.5%. The sequencing used peripheral blood, collected 28 days after the second AZD1222 dose. The receptors were gathered from an adult who received the AZD1222 COVID-19 vaccine.

V is TRBV4-1 and J is TRBJ1-2; D might be TRBD1 (5 bases). The germline V gene encodes CDR1 MGHRA and CDR2 YSYEKL. CDR3 length: 16 amino acids. V dropped 6 bases and J dropped 0 bases, with 17 bases sitting between them. The CDR3 sequence is CASRFVGQDTNYGYTF. In nucleotides, the CDR3 is TGCGCCAGCAGGTTCGTCGGACAAGACACTAACTATGGCTACACCTTC.

As to this clone: Relative to the germline gene, one junction end is altered; a read error may explain this. V and J are TRBV7-3 and TRBJ2-5; 14 bases are shared with TRBD2. Per the germline V gene, CDR1 is SGHTA and CDR2 is FQGTGA. This CDR3 comprises 17 residues. The CDR3 DNA sequence: TGTGCCAGCAGTTTAATCGGGACTAGCGGGAGTAGAGAGACCCAGTACTTC. Protein product: CASSLIGTSGSRETQYF.

The CDR3 nucleotides are TGTGCCAGCAGCCAACAGGGATATAGCAATCAGCCCCAGCATTTT. Translating it yields CASSQQGYSNQPQHF. The rearrangement links TRBV6-5 to TRBJ1-5, with TRBD1 as a possible D gene (6 bases). The CDR3 is made up of 15 amino acids. The V gene lost 6 bases and the J gene lost 0 bases, with 12 bases spanning the gap. CDR1 is MNHEY, CDR2 SVGAGI, per germline.